The 28 T cell receptor beta chains listed next were all sequenced from one sample in a study of T cells in Graves' hyperthyroidism and ophthalmopathy. It was RNA transcripts that yielded the amplified TCR beta CDR3 regions. During a first-round RT-PCR of the TCR CDR3, the HTBI primer set was used. MiXCR, run by TCRdb on the multiplex PCR reads, gives a single entry per CDR3 protein. The sample has 250,000 to 350,000 distinct CDR3 sequences; 20% to 25% are singletons. The sample consisted of blood. These receptors originate from a man younger than 40 with Graves' ophthalmopathy.

The CDR3 spells CASARLAGATETQYF. The CDR3 nucleotides are TGTGCCAGCGCGAGACTAGCGGGAGCGACGGAGACCCAGTACTTC. This chain links TRBV11-3 with TRBJ2-5; 12 bases are a match to TRBD2. The germline V gene encodes CDR1 SGHNT and CDR2 YENEEA. The CDR3 contains 15 residues. V trimming: 8 bases; J trimming: 5 bases; junction bases outside the gene matches: 9.

In this sample, this clonotype turned up a few times. The chain recombines TRBV18 with TRBJ2-2; a weak D match, TRBD1 (6 bases). Trimming stripped 3 bases from V and 6 bases from J, with 14 bases between. The CDR3 extends over 15 amino acids. From germline, CDR1 is KGHSH and CDR2 LQKENI. CDR3 residues: CASSPDRQASGELFF. DNA of the CDR3: TGTGCCAGCTCACCCGATCGACAGGCCTCCGGGGAGCTGTTTTTT.

This clonotype has a count of ten or more. The CDR3 spells CASSFGTGGASYGYTF. CDR3 sequence (DNA): TGTGCCAGCAGCTTCGGGACAGGGGGCGCCAGCTATGGCTACACCTTC. The chain uses TRBV11-1 and TRBJ1-2; 12 bases are shared with TRBD1. With V trimmed by 3 bases and J by 4 bases, 6 bases remained unmatched. Germline V gene lookup returns CDR1 SGHAT and CDR2 FQDESV (reference sequence). The CDR3 spans 16 residues.

This clonotype was seen a handful of times. V gene TRBV12-3 or TRBV12-4 combines with J gene TRBJ1-1, with TRBD1 as a possible D gene (5 bases). The CDR3 has 16 residues. The germline V and J ends were trimmed by 1 base and 2 bases, with 14 bases remaining between them. Here the CDR3 reads CASSLDGQQVNTEAFF. In DNA, the CDR3 is TGTGCCAGCAGTTTAGATGGTCAACAGGTTAACACTGAAGCTTTCTTT.

This clonotype came up many times. The chain couples TRBV11-1 to TRBJ2-5; no firm D call. The CDR3 runs to 14 residues. Trimming removed 5 bases at V and 1 base at J, with 11 bases between. Germline assignment: CDR1 SGHAT and CDR2 FQDESV (reference sequence). CDR3 residues: CASSIDIIQETQYF. The CDR3 DNA is TGTGCCAGCAGCATTGACATTATCCAAGAGACCCAGTACTTC.

This clonotype occurred a few times. V gene TRBV4-1 combines with J gene TRBJ2-2; D is ambiguous. CDR1 is MGHRA and CDR2 is YSYEKL in the germline V gene. This CDR3 is built from 15 residues. Trimming shortened V by 4 bases and J by 3 bases, and 12 bases separated the two germline ends. CDR3 DNA: TGCGCCAGCAGCCCGCGGCTTTCGGACACCGGGGAGCTGTTTTTT. Encoded protein: CASSPRLSDTGELFF.

The sample holds many counts of this clonotype. The rearrangement links TRBV28 to TRBJ1-6, with D maybe TRBD1 (6 bases). This CDR3 region has 15 residues. The V end was cut by 3 bases, the J end by 9 bases, with 15 bases between. Per the germline V gene, CDR1 is MDHEN and CDR2 is SYDVKM. The chain's CDR3 is CASSFGQGKISPLHF. DNA for the CDR3: TGTGCCAGCAGTTTCGGGCAGGGGAAGATTTCACCCCTCCACTTT.

This clonotype was seen a few times. The chain recombines TRBV5-1 with TRBJ2-3, with D possibly TRBD1 on 6 matching bases. This CDR3 contains 17 residues. Trimming took off 0 bases at V and 4 bases at J, with 18 bases between the two ends. The germline gives CDR1 SGHRS, CDR2 YFSETQ. In DNA, the CDR3 is TGCGCCAGCAGCTTGGTGGCGGCAGGGGATCATTCAGATACGCAGTATTTT. Amino acid sequence: CASSLVAAGDHSDTQYF.

This clonotype was counted only a few times. This rearrangement joins TRBV20-1 to TRBJ2-3, with 13 positions matching TRBD2. The CDR3 contains 19 residues. Losses at the gene ends were 6 bases for V and 3 bases for J; bases not matched to a gene: 18. CDR1 is DFQATT and CDR2 is SNEGSKA in the germline V gene (reference sequence). CDR3 amino acids: CSALRTSGRVIGGTDTQYF. The CDR3 nucleotides are TGCAGTGCCCTCCGGACTAGCGGGAGAGTTATAGGAGGGACAGATACGCAGTATTTT.

In its sample, this clonotype was seen a few times. CDR3: CAWSVSQGATEQYF. DNA for the CDR3: TGTGCCTGGAGTGTGTCTCAGGGGGCAACCGAGCAGTACTTC. This sequence joins TRBV30 and TRBJ2-7; 8 positions agree with TRBD1. V lost 0 bases, J lost 6 bases, and 7 bases stayed unmatched. There are 14 residues in the CDR3. Germline CDR1 and CDR2: GTSNPN and SVGIG (reference sequence).

In its sample, this clonotype was seen a few times. The J gene is TRBJ2-1, the V gene TRBV20-1; the match to TRBD2 covers 9 bases. The CDR3 consists of 18 residues. The germline V gene encodes CDR1 DFQATT and CDR2 SNEGSKA (reference sequence). V dropped 3 bases and J dropped 2; count of bases not matched to a gene: 14. This CDR3 reads CSASGGGFSGSPYNEQFF. In nucleotides, the CDR3 is TGCAGTGCTAGTGGTGGGGGCTTTAGCGGGAGCCCCTACAATGAGCAGTTCTTC.

Details on this clonotype: Germline and junction disagree at one end, which may indicate a read error. The CDR3 sequence is CSASRSRGEPFF. Here the CDR3 DNA reads TGCAGTGCGAGTAGGTCGAGGGGGGAGCCGTTTTTT. The chain combines TRBV20-1 with TRBJ2-2; D is possibly TRBD1 or TRBD2 (6 bases each). CDR1 is DFQATT and CDR2 is SNEGSKA in the germline V gene (reference sequence). The CDR3 sequence is 12 residues long.

In its sample, this clonotype was seen a few times. The chain combines TRBV20-1 with TRBJ1-4; D is unresolved. Germline CDR1 DFQATT, CDR2 SNEGSKA (reference sequence). The CDR3 length is 12 residues. Trimming removed 0 bases at V and 11 bases at J, with 10 bases between. The CDR3 DNA is TGCAGTGCTAGAGAGAAAAGAGGGAAACTGTTTTTT. Residues: CSAREKRGKLFF.

This clonotype has more than one count but fewer than ten. The V gene is TRBV18, the J gene TRBJ2-5; tentative D call: TRBD2 (6 bases). From germline, CDR1 is KGHSH and CDR2 LQKENI. V was pared by 3 bases and J by 4 bases, with 15 bases between. The CDR3 is 15 residues long. The CDR3: CASSPRIGSPETQYF. CDR3 coding DNA: TGTGCCAGCTCACCCCGTATCGGGAGTCCAGAGACCCAGTACTTC.

The chain carries TRBV5-1 and TRBJ2-1, with unresolved D. The CDR3 covers 11 residues. V was pared by 4 bases and J by 9 bases, with 8 bases between. The V gene's germline CDR1 is SGHRS and CDR2 YFSETQ. The CDR3 here is CASSTSAEQFF. For the CDR3, the DNA is TGCGCCAGCAGCACGTCAGCTGAGCAGTTCTTC.

In regard to this clonotype: Possible read error: a much larger clone is one base away. The chain has TRBV27 and TRBJ1-1, with a weak D call TRBD1 (6 bases). Germline lookup yields CDR1 MNHEY and CDR2 SMNVEV (reference sequence). There are 15 residues in the CDR3. V lost 4 bases and J 4 bases, leaving 16 bases between the germline ends. In DNA form, the CDR3 reads TGTGCCAGCAGTTCCATAGGGGACATGAGCACTGAAGCTTTCTTT. It specifies CASSSIGDMSTEAFF.

The V call is TRBV24-1, the J call TRBJ2-5; perhaps TRBD2 as D (5 bases). The CDR3 has 14 amino acids. The V gene's germline CDR1 is KGHDR and CDR2 SFDVKD. The V end was cut by 1 base, the J end by 4 bases, with 9 bases between. The CDR3 DNA follows: TGTGCCACCAGTGATTTAGGGAGCAGAGAGACCCAGTACTTC. Translating it yields CATSDLGSRETQYF.

This sequence joins TRBV6-2 or TRBV6-3 and TRBJ2-1, with TRBD1 matching 10 bases. Germline loops: CDR1 MNHEY, CDR2 SVGEGT. V shed 5 bases and J 6 bases; nucleotides not matched to a gene: 10. The CDR3 is 16 residues long. Here the CDR3 reads CASSAPGTGATNEQFF. The CDR3 DNA reads TGTGCCAGCAGTGCTCCCGGGACAGGGGCGACCAATGAGCAGTTCTTC.

V usage is TRBV6-5 and J usage is TRBJ1-2; a possible D gene is TRBD1 (5 bases). In germline, CDR1 is MNHEY, CDR2 SVGAGI. The CDR3 extends over 15 amino acids. V was cut by 0 bases and J by 8 bases, with 16 bases left in between. CDR3 sequence reads: CASSYSRALGRGYTF. The CDR3 DNA reads as TGTGCCAGCAGTTACTCCAGGGCCCTAGGTCGCGGCTACACCTTC.

Many counts were recorded for this clonotype. This chain links TRBV3-1 with TRBJ2-5, with 9 bases matching TRBD2. The CDR3 covers 13 residues. Germline lookup yields CDR1 LGHDT and CDR2 YNNKEL (reference sequence). With 6 bases clipped from V and 3 bases from J, the junction kept 2 bases outside the gene matches. As DNA, the CDR3 is TGTGCCAGCAGGATAGCGGGAGAAGAGACCCAGTACTTC. It translates to CASRIAGEETQYF.

This clonotype came up many times. The gene calls are TRBV18 and TRBJ2-1; 7 bases map to TRBD2. The CDR3 covers 14 residues. Germline V gene sequence: CDR1 KGHSH, CDR2 LQKENI. Trimming took 3 bases from V and 7 from J; bases not matched to a gene: 6. CDR3 in amino acids: CASSPPTGGNEQFF. CDR3 nucleotides: TGTGCCAGCTCACCGCCCACGGGGGGTAATGAGCAGTTCTTC.

This clonotype was counted between two and nine times. This chain's CDR3 is CASTPPGRQGYDGYTF. The CDR3 DNA sequence: TGTGCCAGCACCCCCCCCGGGCGGCAGGGATATGATGGCTACACCTTC. The chain links TRBV7-3 to TRBJ1-2; maybe TRBD1 (5 bases). V lost 7 bases to trimming and J lost 6 bases, with 24 bases between them. CDR1 and CDR2 from the germline V gene are SGHTA and FQGTGA. The CDR3 is made up of 16 amino acids.

There are a few counts of this clonotype. V is TRBV27 and J is TRBJ2-1; maybe TRBD1 (5 bases). Germline V CDR1 and CDR2: MNHEY, SMNVEV (reference sequence). CDR3 size: 11 residues. V shed 11 bases and J shed 4 bases, with 9 bases lying between them. In DNA, the CDR3 is TGTGCCTCACGACAGTACAATGAGCAGTTCTTC. Translated: CASRQYNEQFF.

The chain combines TRBV10-2 with TRBJ1-2; 11 bases are shared with TRBD1. The trim removed 7 bases at V and 5 bases at J, leaving 15 bases unmatched. Germline lookup yields CDR1 WSHSY and CDR2 SAAADI. The CDR3 loop spans 17 amino acids. This CDR3 is CASTSVGPGQGAYGYTF. For the CDR3, the DNA is TGCGCCAGCACCTCCGTTGGGCCCGGACAGGGGGCATATGGCTACACCTTC.

V usage is TRBV9 and J usage is TRBJ2-7, with 7 bases lining up with TRBD1. CDR1 is SGDLS and CDR2 is YYNGEE in the germline V gene. V lost 5 bases, J lost 0 bases, and 5 bases stayed unmatched. CDR3 length: 14 residues. CDR3 DNA sequence: TGTGCCAGCAGTGCCGGGACAGACTCCTACGAGCAGTACTTC. Translating gives CASSAGTDSYEQYF.

This clonotype was recorded a few times. The chain uses TRBV28 and TRBJ2-7; 10 nucleotides agree with TRBD1. Trimming cost V 4 bases and J 5 bases; bases outside gene matches: 8. The CDR3 has 15 residues. In germline, CDR1 is MDHEN, CDR2 SYDVKM. The CDR3 sequence is CASSSPGQGRHEQYF. The CDR3 coding sequence is TGTGCCAGCAGTTCTCCGGGACAGGGGAGGCACGAGCAGTACTTC.

The chain joins TRBV20-1 to TRBJ2-7; 7 bases map to TRBD2. The CDR3 totals 13 residues. CDR1 and CDR2 from the germline V gene are DFQATT and SNEGSKA (reference sequence). The ends lost 3 bases at V and 9 bases at J; junction bases unmatched: 11. The CDR3 sequence: CSARGGTEGGQYF. DNA for the CDR3: TGCAGTGCTAGGGGGGGGACTGAAGGCGGGCAGTACTTC.

This chain joins TRBV27 and TRBJ2-7; 7 bases match TRBD1. The CDR3 has 14 amino acids. Germline CDR1 and CDR2: MNHEY and SMNVEV (reference sequence). The V segment lost 4 bases and the J segment 1 base; nucleotides outside the gene matches: 4. The CDR3 is CASSSGQASYEQYF. In DNA form, the CDR3 reads TGTGCCAGCAGTTCAGGACAGGCTTCCTACGAGCAGTACTTC.